Shown below are 16 T cell receptor beta chains from a single sample sequenced in a study of vaccination and CD4 T cells after COVID-19 (dated 2022 in TCRdb). What the treatment or condition label conveys for this sample: roughly 10-day PBMC culture with coronavirus spike peptide pools or control peptides (ViraFEST assay). Library prep was done by PCR. The listed sequencing device is Illumina iSeq 100. DNA from cultured CD4+ T cells underwent TCR sequencing with the Oncomine TCR Beta short-read assay at the Johns Hopkins FTIC core. Using fastp at Q25 and MiXCR, TCRdb reprocessed the public reads and kept productive beta chains. For every CDR3 protein sequence, its rows merge into one entry that carries the most common genes and DNA. The sample table records around 20,000 distinct CDR3 sequences; about 50% of these occur just once. Jointly, the top ten make up 9.6% of the sample. Antigens for these TCRs are unknown.

The sequenced material came from CD4+ T cells from blood, cultured in vitro. These receptors were obtained from a human donor who had recovered from COVID-19.

This clonotype has just one count. The rearrangement joins TRBV24-1 to TRBJ1-3; no firm D call. The CDR3 totals 13 residues. Germline V gives CDR1 KGHDR, CDR2 SFDVKD. V lost 1 base, J lost 8 bases, and 8 bases lay in between. CDR3 protein: CATSDLSGDTIYF. The CDR3 DNA sequence: TGTGCCACCAGTGATTTAAGTGGGGACACCATATATTTT.

This chain uses TRBV7-9 with TRBJ1-2; D uncertain. CDR1 and CDR2 (germline): SEHNR, FQNEAQ (reference sequence). This CDR3 comprises 13 residues. The V gene lost 2 bases and the J gene lost 2 bases, with 6 bases spanning the gap. CDR3 amino acids: CASSLRTNYGYTF. CDR3 sequence (DNA): TGTGCCAGCAGCTTAAGAACGAACTATGGCTACACCTTC.

The chain combines TRBV2 with TRBJ2-7, with D possibly matching TRBD1 (6 bases). The CDR3 extends over 12 amino acids. The V gene's germline CDR1 is SNHLY and CDR2 FYNNEI. V lost 5 bases and J lost 6, with 11 bases in between. CDR3 loop: CASSNRAREQYF. In nucleotides, the CDR3 is TGTGCCAGCAGTAACAGGGCACGCGAGCAGTACTTC.

The chain uses TRBV7-9 and TRBJ2-1; 7 nucleotides match TRBD2. Losses at the gene ends were 5 bases for V and 0 bases for J; bases not matched to a gene: 4. CDR1 is SEHNR and CDR2 is FQNEAQ in the germline V gene (reference sequence). The CDR3 loop spans 15 amino acids. The CDR3 here is CASSPWEGSYNEQFF. In nucleotides, the CDR3 is TGTGCCAGCAGCCCGTGGGAGGGCTCCTACAATGAGCAGTTCTTC.

V is TRBV6-5 and J is TRBJ1-6; 7 bases align to TRBD1. Germline assignment: CDR1 MNHEY and CDR2 SVGAGI. This CDR3 region has 19 residues. V dropped 2 bases and J dropped 0; count of bases not matched to a gene: 10. CDR3 in DNA: TGTGCCAGCAGTTACGATTTGAGACAGGGCCGCTCCTATAATTCACCCCTCCACTTT. Its protein product is CASSYDLRQGRSYNSPLHF.

This chain connects TRBV12-3 or TRBV12-4 to TRBJ1-2; unclear D gene. The V and J ends lost 3 bases and 4 bases respectively, with 12 bases between them. CDR3 length equals 14 residues. In DNA form, the CDR3 reads TGTGCCAGCAGTTTTTCGGCAGGAGGCTATGGCTACACCTTC. Amino acid sequence: CASSFSAGGYGYTF.

The genes are TRBV6-5 and TRBJ1-1; no firm D call. The CDR3 is made up of 16 amino acids. Germline V CDR1 and CDR2: MNHEY, SVGAGI. The ends were cut back, 4 bases at V and 0 bases at J, with 15 bases in the middle. The CDR3 DNA reads TGTGCCAGCAGTTCGCAGGATCCAGTAATGAACACTGAAGCTTTCTTT. Its translation: CASSSQDPVMNTEAFF.

The gene calls are TRBV6-2 or TRBV6-3 and TRBJ1-1, with a tentative D call TRBD1 (6 bases). CDR3 size: 14 residues. Germline V CDR1 and CDR2: MNHEY, SVGEGT. Between the trimmed V and J ends, which lost 6 bases and 1 base, there was a span of 12 bases. The CDR3 nucleotides are TGTGCCAGCAGGACGAGGACAGCGAACACTGAAGCTTTCTTT. This encodes CASRTRTANTEAFF.

V is TRBV5-5 and J is TRBJ2-2, with D unresolved. V lost 0 bases, J lost 1 base, and 10 bases lay in between. Germline lookup yields CDR1 SGHKS and CDR2 YYEKEE (reference sequence). The CDR3 has 16 residues. In DNA form, the CDR3 reads TGTGCCAGCAGCTTGGCCGTTTGGGTGAACACCGGGGAGCTGTTTTTT. This gives the protein CASSLAVWVNTGELFF.

The chain recombines TRBV28 with TRBJ2-7, with D maybe TRBD2 (6 bases). The CDR3 spans 16 residues. The ends were cut back, 4 bases at V and 1 base at J, with 17 bases in the middle. Looked up from germline, CDR1 is MDHEN and CDR2 is SYDVKM. CDR3 residues: CASSSPTSRSSYEQYF. CDR3 in DNA: TGTGCCAGCAGTTCCCCTACTAGCAGGAGTTCCTACGAGCAGTACTTC.

This clonotype was detected only a few times. The genes are TRBV27 and TRBJ2-5, with TRBD2 matching over 8 bases. The CDR3 has 14 amino acids. V shed 6 bases, J shed 7 bases, and the junction held 10 bases outside the gene matches. Germline CDR1 is MNHEY and CDR2 is SMNVEV (reference sequence). The CDR3 reads CASRPREVGLTQYF. The CDR3 DNA sequence: TGTGCCAGCAGACCGCGGGAGGTAGGGTTGACCCAGTACTTC.

This clonotype was seen a few times. For the CDR3, the DNA is TGTGCCAGCAGCCCTCGACAGGGCCACTCCTATAATTCACCCCTCCACTTT. This translates into CASSPRQGHSYNSPLHF. This rearrangement joins TRBV11-2 to TRBJ1-6; 7 nucleotides line up with TRBD1. V shed 5 bases and J 0 bases; nucleotides not matched to a gene: 7. Germline values: CDR1 SGHAT, CDR2 FQNNGV. This CDR3 has 17 residues.

This clonotype occurred once. The rearrangement joins TRBV21-1 to TRBJ1-6; TRBD1 is the table's D call and was not checked against the DNA. TRBV21-1 is described as a pseudogene. CDR3 length: 16 amino acids. This CDR3 reads CASSKKLGGVNSPLHF. CDR3 DNA sequence: TGTGCCAGCAGCAAAAAACTCGGGGGTGTGAATTCACCCCTCCACTTT.

The V gene is TRBV7-9, the J gene TRBJ1-6; 7 bases align to TRBD1. CDR1 and CDR2 from the germline V gene are SEHNR and FQNEAQ (reference sequence). The CDR3 runs 17 residues. Trimming cost V 1 base and J 6 bases; bases outside gene matches: 9. The CDR3 sequence is CASSLDQGGLINSPLHF. CDR3 coding DNA: TGTGCCAGCAGCTTAGATCAGGGGGGATTGATTAATTCACCCCTCCACTTT.

Comments on this clonotype: One junction end does not reproduce the germline sequence, and a read error may be involved. The chain employs TRBV20-1 and TRBJ1-5; 8 nucleotides match TRBD1. The CDR3 is 14 amino acids. Germline V gives CDR1 DFQATT, CDR2 SNEGSKA (reference sequence). This CDR3 reads CSTNQGAGNQSQHF. The CDR3 DNA reads TGCAGTACAAACCAGGGGGCCGGCAATCAGTCCCAGCATTTT.

The chain combines TRBV28 with TRBJ1-2, with TRBD1 matching 11 bases. The V and J ends lost 5 bases and 5 bases, in that order; junction bases with no gene match: 10. Germline V gene lookup returns CDR1 MDHEN and CDR2 SYDVKM. The CDR3 sequence is 16 residues long. The CDR3 region has the DNA TGTGCCAGCAGTACATCTGGACAGGGGGCACGGTATGGCTACACCTTC. Translation: CASSTSGQGARYGYTF.